Listed here are 18 T cell receptor beta chains from one sample, sequenced in a study of blood T cell repertoires in COVID-19. The assay was immunoSEQ multiplex PCR, and TCRdb's table has in-frame clones only and misses some. Counted here are over 100,000 clones, 85% to 90% occurring once; the ten biggest clones make up roughly 4.3%. Sequencing was performed on peripheral blood. The origin of the receptors is a man aged 55-75 years with COVID-19, enrolled during active disease.

The V gene is TRBV3-1 (or the pseudogene TRBV3-2), the J gene TRBJ2-2, with 9 bases identical to TRBD1. After removal of 4 bases from V and 3 bases from J, the junction contained 3 bases not matched to a gene. CDR1 and CDR2 (germline): LGHDT, YNNKEL (reference sequence). The CDR3 consists of 15 residues. This CDR3 is CASSPRTGDTGELFF. In nucleotides, the CDR3 is TGTGCCAGCAGCCCCCGGACAGGGGACACCGGGGAGCTGTTTTTT.

This sequence joins TRBV28 and TRBJ1-2; D unresolved. The germline gives CDR1 MDHEN, CDR2 SYDVKM. V lost 2 bases and J lost 7, with 11 bases in between. The CDR3 is 13 amino acids. In nucleotides, the CDR3 is TGTGCCAGCAGTTTAGGCTCGGGGTTTGGCTACACCTTC. This gives the protein CASSLGSGFGYTF.

V and J are TRBV11-2 and TRBJ2-5; D gene ambiguous. From germline, CDR1 is SGHAT and CDR2 FQNNGV. The CDR3 contains 15 residues. V lost 0 bases, J lost 0 bases, and 8 bases lay in between. The CDR3 region has the DNA TGTGCCAGCAGCTTAGAAAGAGTCTACCAAGAGACCCAGTACTTC. Translation gives CASSLERVYQETQYF.

V gene TRBV2 combines with J gene TRBJ1-4, with a tentative D call TRBD1 (6 bases). V was cut by 3 bases and J by 3 bases, with 11 bases left in between. Germline V gene sequence: CDR1 SNHLY, CDR2 FYNNEI. The CDR3 runs to 15 residues. DNA of the CDR3: TGTGCCAGCAGTGAGGATGGACAGCCTAATGAAAAACTGTTTTTT. This sequence encodes CASSEDGQPNEKLFF.

The chain links TRBV4-2 to TRBJ2-3; possible D gene TRBD2, 7 bases. CDR1 is LGHNA, CDR2 YNFKEQ, per germline. The CDR3 is 19 residues long. V dropped 1 base and J dropped 0 bases, with 20 bases sitting between them. CDR3 loop: CASSQGAGLAGASTDTQYF. DNA for the CDR3: TGTGCCAGCAGCCAAGGGGCAGGCTTGGCGGGGGCAAGCACAGATACGCAGTATTTT.

The chain couples TRBV15 to TRBJ2-1, with 8 positions matching TRBD2. The CDR3 runs to 16 residues. V was clipped by 0 bases and J by 5 bases; unmatched bases: 6. Germline V gene data show CDR1 as LNHNV and CDR2 as YYDKDF (reference sequence). As DNA, the CDR3 is TGTGCCACCAGCAGAGATCAGGCGGGGGGCCACAATGAGCAGTTCTTC. Its protein is CATSRDQAGGHNEQFF.

This clone was recorded once. The chain has TRBV2 and TRBJ1-4; tentatively, D is TRBD1 (5 bases). The CDR3 spans 15 residues. The germline V gene has CDR1 SNHLY and CDR2 FYNNEI. Trimming left V 7 bases short and J 0 bases short, with 12 bases between. The CDR3: CASKGGGATNEKLFF. For the CDR3, the DNA is TGTGCCAGCAAGGGTGGAGGGGCAACTAATGAAAAACTGTTTTTT.

This chain uses TRBV28 with TRBJ1-5, with D tentatively TRBD1 (5 bases). V gave up 2 bases and J gave up 0 bases, with 8 bases separating them. The CDR3 extends over 15 amino acids. Germline V lookup: CDR1 MDHEN, CDR2 SYDVKM. CDR3 protein: CASSLPRASNQPQHF. As DNA, the CDR3 is TGTGCCAGCAGTTTACCCAGGGCTAGCAATCAGCCCCAGCATTTT. Together with reference TRBV28 and TRBJ1-5, the CDR3 gives the full variable domain: DVKVTQSSRYLVKRTGEKVFLECVQDMDHENMFWYRQDPGLGLRLIYFSYDVKMKEKGDIPEGYSVSREKKERFSLILESASTNQTSMYLCASSLPRASNQPQHFGDGTRLSIL.

V and J are TRBV5-1 and TRBJ1-6; TRBD1 matches at 7 bases. The CDR3 runs 15 residues. Germline V lookup: CDR1 SGHRS, CDR2 YFSETQ. After removal of 0 bases from V and 7 bases from J, the junction contained 4 bases not matched to a gene. CDR3 nucleotide sequence: TGCGCCAGCAGCTTGGCCCTAGGGGGCAATTCACCCCTCCACTTT. This encodes CASSLALGGNSPLHF.

The chain carries TRBV9 and TRBJ2-7, with 8 bases identical to TRBD1. The CDR3 contains 15 residues. J was trimmed by 4 bases and V by 4 bases; bases with no gene match: 10. Germline CDR1 and CDR2: SGDLS and YYNGEE. The CDR3 protein is CASSLGQGAVYEQYF. The CDR3 DNA is TGTGCCAGCAGCCTAGGGCAGGGGGCTGTTTACGAGCAGTACTTC.

The chain couples TRBV4-3 to TRBJ2-3; TRBD2 matches 13 bases. In germline, CDR1 is LGHNA, CDR2 YSLEER. Losses at the gene ends were 0 bases for V and 1 base for J; bases not matched to a gene: 13. This CDR3 is 21 amino acids long. As DNA, the CDR3 is TGCGCCAGCAGCCAAGATCTTCAGCCCCGAGGACTAGCGGGGGGCACAGATACGCAGTATTTT. Its protein product is CASSQDLQPRGLAGGTDTQYF.

As to this clone: At the DNA level, this CDR3 is encoded by other sequences in the same sample as well. The V and J genes are TRBV3-1 (or the pseudogene TRBV3-2) and TRBJ1-1; D may be TRBD1 (6 bases). The CDR3 has 16 residues. Germline assignment: CDR1 LGHDT and CDR2 YNNKEL (reference sequence). Trimming took 2 bases from V and 2 from J, leaving 15 bases between them. CDR3 sequence (DNA): TGTGCCAGCAGCCAACTCCCTCGGACAGTCAACACTGAAGCTTTCTTT. Translating it yields CASSQLPRTVNTEAFF.

The V and J genes are TRBV28 and TRBJ1-2; 7 nucleotides match TRBD1. The CDR3 totals 15 residues. Germline lookup yields CDR1 MDHEN and CDR2 SYDVKM. V lost 6 bases to trimming and J lost 5 bases; unmatched junction nucleotides: 12. CDR3 DNA: TGTGCCAGCAGCGAAAACAGGGGTTTGTATTATGGCTACACCTTC. It translates to CASSENRGLYYGYTF.

V is TRBV29-1 and J is TRBJ2-1; D ambiguous. The V end lost 0 bases, the J end lost 0 bases, and 6 bases lay between the germline ends. The CDR3 covers 14 residues. Germline CDR1 and CDR2: SQVTM and ANQGSEA. The CDR3 protein is CSVEEVSSYNEQFF. CDR3 DNA sequence: TGCAGCGTTGAAGAGGTCAGCTCCTACAATGAGCAGTTCTTC.

The sample holds one count of this clone. The J gene is TRBJ1-2, the V gene TRBV5-4; D call uncertain. In germline, CDR1 is SGHNT, CDR2 YYREEE (reference sequence). V was shortened by 5 bases and J by 6 bases, with 14 bases between the two germline ends. The CDR3 length is 13 residues. The CDR3 region has the DNA TGTGCCAGCAGATCCCCGGGGTGGGATGGCTACACCTTC. This translates into CASRSPGWDGYTF.

This chain links TRBV30 with TRBJ1-6; no definite D call. The V gene lost 3 bases and the J gene lost 7 bases, with 10 bases spanning the gap. The CDR3 covers 13 residues. Germline CDR1 is GTSNPN and CDR2 is SVGIG (reference sequence). The CDR3 DNA is TGTGCCTGGAGGCTTGACACAAATTCACCCCTCCACTTT. It encodes CAWRLDTNSPLHF.

Here the CDR3 DNA reads TGTGCCACCAGCAGAGCCGCGGGGACGTCAGATACGCAGTATTTT. Translated: CATSRAAGTSDTQYF. This chain joins TRBV15 and TRBJ2-3; weak D call: TRBD2 (6 bases). V dropped 1 base and J dropped 4 bases, with 12 bases sitting between them. Per the germline V gene, CDR1 is LNHNV and CDR2 is YYDKDF (reference sequence). The CDR3 runs 15 residues.

The J gene is TRBJ2-4, the V gene TRBV27; D might be TRBD1 (5 bases). CDR3 length: 13 residues. From germline, CDR1 is MNHEY and CDR2 SMNVEV (reference sequence). Trimming stripped 4 bases from V and 6 bases from J, with 10 bases between. CDR3 sequence: CASSSGQGNIQYF. As DNA, the CDR3 is TGTGCCAGCAGTTCTGGGCAGGGAAACATTCAGTACTTC.